This passage covers 10 T cell receptor beta chains from one sample sequenced in a study of blood T cell repertoires in COVID-19 (dated by TCRdb to 2018 to 2020). Library preparation employed the immunoSEQ multiplex PCR assay. Entries here come from immuneACCESS through TCRdb and include only in-frame sequences with V and J called. Some clones fail to appear in such tables; in the studies checked, an unresolved V gene covers under half of the shortfall, and the cause of the remainder is unknown. For this sample the table gives approximately 140,000 clones, of which roughly four fifths were detected only once. The ten largest clones add up to 2% to 2.5% of the sample. Material for sequencing was PBMCs or T cells enriched from blood (not recorded which). These receptors were collected from a middle-aged man with acute COVID-19.

V is TRBV28 and J is TRBJ2-3; TRBD1 matches at 7 bases. After removal of 7 bases from V and 2 bases from J, the junction contained 12 bases not matched to a gene. CDR3 size: 16 residues. Germline CDR1 is MDHEN and CDR2 is SYDVKM. The CDR3 region is CASTNPGQEFTDTQYF. The DNA for the CDR3 is TGTGCCAGCACCAACCCCGGACAGGAGTTCACAGATACGCAGTATTTT.

The gene calls are TRBV7-2 and TRBJ2-7; a weak D match, TRBD2 (7 bases). Trimming left V 10 bases short and J 3 bases short, with 22 bases between. The germline CDR1 and CDR2 sequences are SGHTA and FQGNSA. This CDR3 has 15 amino acids. The CDR3 protein is CATREGGGIYYEQYF. The CDR3 DNA reads as TGTGCCACCAGAGAAGGGGGGGGGATCTACTACGAGCAGTACTTC.

The rearrangement links TRBV5-1 to TRBJ1-3; D perhaps matches TRBD1 (6 bases). Per the germline V gene, CDR1 is SGHRS and CDR2 is YFSETQ. V shed 6 bases and J shed 0 bases, with 13 bases lying between them. The CDR3 loop spans 15 amino acids. DNA for the CDR3: TGCGCCAGCATATCGACAGGCTACTCTGGAAACACCATATATTTT. This sequence encodes CASISTGYSGNTIYF.

The sample holds a few counts of this clone. The V gene is TRBV20-1, the J gene TRBJ1-2; 8 bases fit TRBD1. Looked up from germline, CDR1 is DFQATT and CDR2 is SNEGSKA (reference sequence). The CDR3 extends over 11 amino acids. With V trimmed by 4 bases and J by 8 bases, 3 bases remained unmatched. CDR3 amino acids: CSAKTGVGYTF. The CDR3 nucleotides read TGCAGTGCTAAGACAGGGGTCGGCTACACCTTC.

The J gene is TRBJ2-1, the V gene TRBV19, with a possible D match to TRBD1 (6 bases). Per germline, CDR1 LNHDA and CDR2 SQIVND (reference sequence). V lost 3 bases and J 5 bases, leaving 8 bases between the germline ends. The CDR3 runs 13 residues. The CDR3 protein is CASSIGQNNEQFF. The CDR3 DNA sequence: TGTGCCAGTAGTATTGGACAGAACAATGAGCAGTTCTTC.

In nucleotides, the CDR3 is TGTGCCAGTAGTAGGGGACTAGCGGGGGGATCCTTTCTGAACAATGAGCAGTTCTTC. Amino acid sequence: CASSRGLAGGSFLNNEQFF. The V call is TRBV19, the J call TRBJ2-1; 15 nucleotides match TRBD2. Trimming cost V 4 bases and J 5 bases; bases outside gene matches: 12. The germline gives CDR1 LNHDA, CDR2 SQIVND (reference sequence). The CDR3 runs to 19 residues.

The chain carries TRBV2 and TRBJ2-2; TRBD2 agrees at 9 bases. The germline V gene encodes CDR1 SNHLY and CDR2 FYNNEI. The V segment lost 6 bases and the J segment 6 bases; nucleotides outside the gene matches: 8. The CDR3 runs 15 residues. The CDR3 sequence: CASRVLTSGAGELFF. CDR3 bases: TGTGCCAGCAGGGTACTGACTAGCGGAGCCGGGGAGCTGTTTTTT. The entire variable domain, with the rest obtained from reference TRBV2 and TRBJ2-2, is as follows: EPEVTQTPSHQVTQMGQEVILRCVPISNHLYFYWYRQILGQKVEFLVSFYNNEISEKSEIFDDQFSVERPDGSNFTLKIRSTKLEDSAMYFCASRVLTSGAGELFFGEGSRLTVL.

This chain links TRBV28 with TRBJ2-2; a weak D match, TRBD1 (6 bases). Trimming removed 4 bases at V and 1 base at J, with 10 bases between. The CDR3 extends over 15 amino acids. Germline V gene sequence: CDR1 MDHEN, CDR2 SYDVKM. Written as DNA, the CDR3 is TGTGCCAGCAGTTCCACAGGGATGAACACCGGGGAGCTGTTTTTT. Protein: CASSSTGMNTGELFF. The entire variable domain, with the rest obtained from reference TRBV28 and TRBJ2-2, is as follows: DVKVTQSSRYLVKRTGEKVFLECVQDMDHENMFWYRQDPGLGLRLIYFSYDVKMKEKGDIPEGYSVSREKKERFSLILESASTNQTSMYLCASSSTGMNTGELFFGEGSRLTVL.

This chain connects TRBV6-5 to TRBJ1-2, with TRBD1 identical over 7 bases. This CDR3 spans 16 amino acids. Germline-derived CDR1 and CDR2 are MNHEY and SVGAGI. V dropped 2 bases and J dropped 8; count of bases not matched to a gene: 14. CDR3 coding DNA: TGTGCCAGCAGTTACACTACAGGGGATATGAGTGGGGGCTACACCTTC. Residues: CASSYTTGDMSGGYTF.

J is TRBJ1-5 and V is TRBV27; TRBD1 agrees at 8 bases. V shed 5 bases, J shed 4 bases, and the junction held 7 bases outside the gene matches. The CDR3 has 15 residues. Germline CDR1 reads MNHEY; CDR2 reads SMNVEV (reference sequence). The CDR3: CASSLLGTGNQPQHF. For the CDR3, the DNA is TGTGCCAGCAGTCTCCTCGGGACAGGAAATCAGCCCCAGCATTTT.